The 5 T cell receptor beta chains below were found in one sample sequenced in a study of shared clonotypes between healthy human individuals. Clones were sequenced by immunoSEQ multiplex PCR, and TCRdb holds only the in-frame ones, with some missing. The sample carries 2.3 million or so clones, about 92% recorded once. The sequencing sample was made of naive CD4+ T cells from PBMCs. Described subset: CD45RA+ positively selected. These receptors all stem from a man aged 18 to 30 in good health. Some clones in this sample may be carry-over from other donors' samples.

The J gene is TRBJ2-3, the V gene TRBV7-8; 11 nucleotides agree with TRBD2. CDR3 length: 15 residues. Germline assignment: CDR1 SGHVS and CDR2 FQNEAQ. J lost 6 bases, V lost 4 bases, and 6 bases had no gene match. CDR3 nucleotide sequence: TGTGCCAGCAGCTCCGCTAGCGGGAGGTTGGATACGCAGTATTTT. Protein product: CASSSASGRLDTQYF. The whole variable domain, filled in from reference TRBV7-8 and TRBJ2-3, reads GAGVSQSPRYKVAKRGQDVALRCDPISGHVSLFWYQQALGQGPEFLTYFQNEAQLDKSGLPSDRFFAERPEGSVSTLKIQRTQQEDSAVYLCASSSASGRLDTQYFGPGTRLTVL.

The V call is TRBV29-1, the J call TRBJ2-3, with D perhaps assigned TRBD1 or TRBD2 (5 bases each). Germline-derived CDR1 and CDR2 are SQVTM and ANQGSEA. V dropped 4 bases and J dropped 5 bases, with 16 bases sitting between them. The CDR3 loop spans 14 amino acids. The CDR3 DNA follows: TGCAGCGTTGTCCAGGGAACTCGGGGAGATACGCAGTATTTT. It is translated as CSVVQGTRGDTQYF.

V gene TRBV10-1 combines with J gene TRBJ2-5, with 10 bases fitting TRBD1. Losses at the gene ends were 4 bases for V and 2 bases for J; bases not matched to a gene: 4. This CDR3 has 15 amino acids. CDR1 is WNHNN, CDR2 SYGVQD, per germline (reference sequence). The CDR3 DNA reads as TGCGCCAGCAGTGTTGGACAGGGGGGACAAGAGACCCAGTACTTC. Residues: CASSVGQGGQETQYF.

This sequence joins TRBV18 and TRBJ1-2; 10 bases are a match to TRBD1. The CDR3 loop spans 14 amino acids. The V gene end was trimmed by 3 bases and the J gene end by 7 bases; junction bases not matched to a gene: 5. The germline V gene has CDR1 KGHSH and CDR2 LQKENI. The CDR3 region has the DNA TGTGCCAGCTCACCCTTGGACAGGGGGGGTGGCTACACCTTC. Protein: CASSPLDRGGGYTF. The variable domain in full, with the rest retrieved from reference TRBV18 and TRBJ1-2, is NAGVMQNPRHLVRRRGQEARLRCSPMKGHSHVYWYRQLPEEGLKFMVYLQKENIIDESGMPKERFSAEFPKEGPSILRIQQVVRGDSAAYFCASSPLDRGGGYTFGSGTRLTVV.

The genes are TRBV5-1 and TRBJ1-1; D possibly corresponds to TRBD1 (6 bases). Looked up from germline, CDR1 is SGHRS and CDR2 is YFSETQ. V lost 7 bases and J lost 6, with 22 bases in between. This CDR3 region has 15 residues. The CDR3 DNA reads TGCGCCAGCGGAGCAGAATTGACAGGCATTGCTGAAGCTTTCTTT. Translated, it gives CASGAELTGIAEAFF.